These 25 T cell receptor beta chains came from one sample sequenced in a study of cytomegalovirus exposure and HLA in healthy donors. Primers: 60 Vbeta forward and 13 Jbeta reverse. The data were produced by immunoSEQ multiplex PCR, yet TCRdb's version contains in-frame clones alone and is incomplete. The table has about 210,000 clones, approximately 86% seen once. Sample: PBMCs. These receptors were obtained from a boy aged 2-9 years in good health and CMV-seronegative.

The chain employs TRBV6-6 and TRBJ2-6; tentatively, D is TRBD1 (5 bases). The CDR3 sequence is 14 residues long. Deletions cut 2 bases from V and 3 bases from J, with 5 bases between. Germline-derived CDR1 and CDR2 are MNHNY and SVGAGI (reference sequence). The CDR3 sequence is CASSYQGGANVLTF. CDR3 nucleotides: TGTGCCAGCAGTTACCAGGGTGGGGCCAACGTCCTGACTTTC.

V usage is TRBV19 and J usage is TRBJ2-5, with 11 bases aligning to TRBD2. TRBJ2-7 matches the DNA end more closely, so the J call is doubtful. This CDR3 has 15 residues. Per germline, CDR1 LNHDA and CDR2 SQIVND (reference sequence). CDR3 in amino acids: CASSTGTSGGYEQYF. As DNA, the CDR3 is TGTGCCAGTAGTACTGGGACTAGCGGCGGGTACGAGCAGTACTTC.

This clone was seen a single time. The chain uses TRBV15 and TRBJ2-1; no clear D. The CDR3 has 13 amino acids. CDR1 LNHNV and CDR2 YYDKDF come from the germline V gene (reference sequence). Trimming removed 1 base at V and 8 bases at J, with 9 bases between. The CDR3 region is CATSRGRRDEQFF. The CDR3 DNA is TGTGCCACCAGCAGAGGACGTCGGGATGAGCAGTTCTTC.

The chain employs TRBV7-3 and TRBJ2-5; 8 nucleotides align to TRBD2. CDR3 length equals 14 residues. Per germline, CDR1 SGHTA and CDR2 FQGTGA. Trimming took 2 bases from V and 11 from J; bases not matched to a gene: 10. The CDR3 loop reads CASSLSGRAGEQYF. CDR3 bases: TGTGCCAGCAGCTTATCCGGGAGGGCCGGGGAGCAGTACTTC.

The chain has TRBV5-1 and TRBJ1-4; D is undetermined. The CDR3 covers 14 residues. Deletions cut 5 bases from V and 0 bases from J, with 8 bases between. CDR1 and CDR2 from the germline V gene are SGHRS and YFSETQ. In nucleotides, the CDR3 is TGCGCCAGCAGGTCCGGGGCAACTAATGAAAAACTGTTTTTT. This translates into CASRSGATNEKLFF.

This rearrangement joins TRBV4-2 to TRBJ2-1; 10 positions agree with TRBD1. CDR3 length equals 17 residues. The germline CDR1 and CDR2 sequences are LGHNA and YNFKEQ. The V and J ends lost 6 bases and 1 base, in that order; junction bases with no gene match: 9. For the CDR3, the DNA is TGTGCCAGCAGTCATGAACCGGGACAGGGGTCCTACAATGAGCAGTTCTTC. Translation gives CASSHEPGQGSYNEQFF.

The J gene is TRBJ2-6, the V gene TRBV5-1; 13 nucleotides line up with TRBD2. Losses at the gene ends were 0 bases for V and 3 bases for J; bases not matched to a gene: 3. The CDR3 has 18 residues. Germline V gene sequence: CDR1 SGHRS, CDR2 YFSETQ. The CDR3 protein is CASSLGTSGRGGANVLTF. In DNA form, the CDR3 reads TGCGCCAGCAGCTTGGGTACTAGCGGGAGGGGTGGGGCCAACGTCCTGACTTTC. The variable domain in full, completed from reference TRBV5-1 and TRBJ2-6, reads KAGVTQTPRYLIKTRGQQVTLSCSPISGHRSVSWYQQTPGQGLQFLFEYFSETQRNKGNFPGRFSGRQFSNSRSEMNVSTLELGDSALYLCASSLGTSGRGGANVLTFGAGSRLTVL.

This clone was observed a single time. V and J are TRBV7-9 and TRBJ1-2, with 7 bases fitting TRBD1. Losses at the gene ends were 3 bases for V and 2 bases for J; bases not matched to a gene: 12. There are 17 residues in the CDR3. The germline V gene encodes CDR1 SEHNR and CDR2 FQNEAQ (reference sequence). This CDR3 reads CASSLAVGTEGNYGYTF. The CDR3 nucleotides read TGTGCCAGCAGCTTGGCCGTCGGGACAGAAGGGAACTATGGCTACACCTTC. Combining the CDR3 with reference TRBV7-9 and TRBJ1-2 gives the whole variable domain DTGVSQNPRHKITKRGQNVTFRCDPISEHNRLYWYRQTLGQGPEFLTYFQNEAQLEKSRLLSDRFSAERPKGSFSTLEIQRTEQGDSAMYLCASSLAVGTEGNYGYTFGSGTRLTVV.

The J gene is TRBJ1-2, the V gene TRBV4-1; no clear D. Deletions cut 4 bases from V and 6 bases from J, with 18 bases between. The CDR3 totals 15 residues. The germline gives CDR1 MGHRA, CDR2 YSYEKL. The CDR3 here is CASSPGRNGANGYTF. The DNA for the CDR3 is TGCGCCAGCAGCCCTGGCCGTAATGGAGCGAATGGCTACACCTTC.

This clone was counted a few times. The V call is TRBV10-2, the J call TRBJ2-3; 8 bases line up with TRBD2. The CDR3 has 14 amino acids. CDR1 WSHSY and CDR2 SAAADI come from the germline V gene. The junction had 0 bases not matched to a gene; V was cut back by 4 bases and J by 0 bases. The CDR3 here is CASSVAGSTDTQYF. CDR3 in DNA: TGCGCCAGCAGTGTAGCGGGAAGCACAGATACGCAGTATTTT.

This chain uses TRBV5-4 with TRBJ1-2; 7 positions agree with TRBD1. Looked up from germline, CDR1 is SGHNT and CDR2 is YYREEE (reference sequence). CDR3 size: 15 residues. The J segment lost 7 bases and the V segment lost 3 bases, leaving 12 bases of the junction unmatched. The CDR3 sequence is CASSSTDRPTFGYTF. DNA of the CDR3: TGTGCCAGCAGCTCCACGGACAGGCCGACCTTTGGCTACACCTTC.

The chain carries TRBV6-6 and TRBJ1-1, with D perhaps matching TRBD1 (5 bases). V lost 3 bases and J lost 4, with 12 bases in between. The CDR3 extends over 14 amino acids. Germline lookup yields CDR1 MNHNY and CDR2 SVGAGI (reference sequence). Here the CDR3 reads CASSYNGGTTEAFF. CDR3 sequence (DNA): TGTGCCAGCAGTTATAACGGGGGGACCACTGAAGCTTTCTTT.

DNA of the CDR3: TGTGCCAGCAGCAAGGGGCAAGATACGCAGTATTTT. It specifies CASSKGQDTQYF. The V call is TRBV7-3, the J call TRBJ2-3; a weak D match, TRBD1 (5 bases). Germline CDR1 reads SGHTA; CDR2 reads FQGTGA. V was cut by 5 bases and J by 5 bases, with 8 bases left in between. This CDR3 has 12 amino acids.

The chain links TRBV10-3 to TRBJ2-3; 10 bases align to TRBD1. The V and J ends lost 6 bases and 4 bases, in that order; junction bases with no gene match: 25. Looked up from germline, CDR1 is ENHRY and CDR2 is SYGVKD. The CDR3 sequence is 21 residues long. Here the CDR3 DNA reads TGTGCCATCAGGGTCGACAGGGGGCCAGGCGGGGATGACTCACGGGCAGATACGCAGTATTTT. Translation gives CAIRVDRGPGGDDSRADTQYF.

V is TRBV27 and J is TRBJ2-1; TRBD2 matches 12 bases. CDR1 and CDR2 (germline): MNHEY, SMNVEV (reference sequence). V lost 0 bases to trimming and J lost 8 bases; unmatched junction nucleotides: 26. This CDR3 comprises 23 residues. CDR3 sequence: CASSLSFGTGASGGAFGSYEQFF. CDR3 DNA sequence: TGTGCCAGCAGTTTATCGTTCGGGACAGGTGCTAGCGGGGGGGCTTTTGGGAGCTATGAGCAGTTCTTC.

The rearrangement joins TRBV28 to TRBJ1-5; 9 bases are shared with TRBD1. This CDR3 region has 18 residues. In germline, CDR1 is MDHEN, CDR2 SYDVKM. With V trimmed by 2 bases and J by 1 base, 9 bases remained unmatched. DNA of the CDR3: TGTGCCAGCAGTTTACTCTACCCCGACAGGGGGAGCAATCAGCCCCAGCATTTT. Protein sequence: CASSLLYPDRGSNQPQHF.

The V and J genes are TRBV5-5 and TRBJ1-2; 9 nucleotides line up with TRBD1. Germline CDR1 and CDR2: SGHKS and YYEKEE (reference sequence). Trimming at V came to 6 bases and at J to 5 bases, leaving 14 bases not matched to a gene. The CDR3 contains 16 residues. The CDR3: CASTPQVGQGTYGYTF. For the CDR3, the DNA is TGTGCCAGCACCCCTCAAGTCGGACAGGGGACTTATGGCTACACCTTC.

V is TRBV9 and J is TRBJ1-1, with 7 bases lining up with TRBD1. In germline, CDR1 is SGDLS, CDR2 YYNGEE. J gave up 11 bases and V 0 bases, and 10 bases lay outside the gene matches. The CDR3 consists of 14 residues. The CDR3 DNA reads as TGTGCCAGCAGCGTAGATGGCGGACCAGGGGGGGCTTTCTTT. Its protein is CASSVDGGPGGAFF.

The chain combines TRBV30 with TRBJ2-5, with D perhaps TRBD2 (6 bases). CDR3 size: 17 residues. Germline V gene lookup returns CDR1 GTSNPN and CDR2 SVGIG (reference sequence). Between the trimmed V and J ends, which lost 0 bases and 5 bases, there was a span of 22 bases. CDR3 in amino acids: CAWSVQTRTNTRETQYF. The CDR3 region has the DNA TGTGCCTGGAGTGTACAAACCAGGACTAACACCCGGGAGACCCAGTACTTC.

The gene calls are TRBV5-6 and TRBJ1-1; the D gene is possibly TRBD1 (6 bases). The CDR3 extends over 12 amino acids. The V and J ends lost 3 bases and 12 bases respectively, with 15 bases between them. CDR1 and CDR2 (germline): SGHDT, YYEEEE. The CDR3 sequence is CASSSEGGGTFF. In DNA form, the CDR3 reads TGTGCCAGCAGCTCTGAAGGGGGTGGAACTTTCTTT. The whole variable domain, remainder taken from reference TRBV5-6 and TRBJ1-1, is DAGVTQSPTHLIKTRGQQVTLRCSPKSGHDTVSWYQQALGQGPQFIFQYYEEEERQRGNFPDRFSGHQFPNYSSELNVNALLLGDSALYLCASSSEGGGTFFGQGTRLTVV.

This chain connects TRBV19 to TRBJ2-1, with 9 bases matching TRBD2. Per germline, CDR1 LNHDA and CDR2 SQIVND (reference sequence). This CDR3 spans 16 amino acids. After removal of 6 bases from V and 0 bases from J, the junction contained 6 bases not matched to a gene. The CDR3 DNA reads TGTGCCAGTAGCAAAAGCGGGGGGTACTCCTACAATGAGCAGTTCTTC. This codes for CASSKSGGYSYNEQFF.

The chain employs TRBV30 and TRBJ2-7, with no clear D. V lost 2 bases and J lost 2, with 4 bases in between. Germline assignment: CDR1 GTSNPN and CDR2 SVGIG (reference sequence). The CDR3 spans 11 residues. The CDR3 DNA sequence: TGTGCCTGGAGTACAACCTACGAGCAGTACTTC. It yields the protein CAWSTTYEQYF. Full variable domain (remainder filled in from reference TRBV30 and TRBJ2-7): SQTIHQWPATLVQPVGSPLSLECTVEGTSNPNLYWYRQAAGRGLQLLFYSVGIGQISSEVPQNLSASRPQDRQFILSSKKLLLSDSGFYLCAWSTTYEQYFGPGTRLTVT.

The CDR3 sequence is CASSRQGSRQPQHF. In DNA form, the CDR3 reads TGTGCCAGCAGCCGACAGGGTTCGAGGCAGCCCCAGCATTTT. V and J are TRBV28 and TRBJ1-5; 7 bases align to TRBD1. Germline CDR1 and CDR2: MDHEN and SYDVKM. The J segment lost 7 bases and the V segment lost 6 bases, leaving 9 bases of the junction unmatched. The CDR3 is 14 residues long.

Concerning this clone itself: The junction does not match germline at one end; this may be a read error. The chain uses TRBV7-9 and TRBJ1-1, with D maybe TRBD1 (5 bases). The CDR3 totals 11 residues. CDR1 SEHNR and CDR2 FQNEAQ come from the germline V gene (reference sequence). CDR3 DNA sequence: TGTTCCAGCAGCCCTGGGGGGGAAGCTTTCTTT. Its translation is CSSSPGGEAFF.

The chain has TRBV9 and TRBJ2-5; 9 positions match TRBD1. This CDR3 has 14 residues. V shed 4 bases and J 3 bases; nucleotides not matched to a gene: 4. Germline assignment: CDR1 SGDLS and CDR2 YYNGEE. The CDR3 loop is CASSPDRGKETQYF. The DNA for the CDR3 is TGTGCCAGCAGCCCCGACAGGGGGAAAGAGACCCAGTACTTC.